This TCR beta chain was recovered during a study of T cells in Graves' hyperthyroidism and ophthalmopathy. Amplification of TCR beta CDR3 regions was performed using RNA transcripts as template. The primer set for the first-round RT-PCR of the TCR CDR3 was HTBI. MiXCR was run by TCRdb on the multiplex PCR reads, yielding one entry per CDR3 protein. Found here are 400,000 to 600,000 distinct CDR3 sequences, around 21% of them singletons; the top ten hold less than 30%. In this sample, this clonotype turned up many times. Its antigen is unknown. Reasons for excluding patients were uncontrolled infection, other autoimmune disease, pregnancy or lactation. It was approximately 9.4 ml of fresh peripheral blood that supplied the PBMCs. Whole-study results and caveats: Blood also showed most of the thyroid clonotypes that were expanded above 0.001.

Sequences were obtained from blood. The origin of this receptor is a man between 18 and 35 years old with Graves' hyperthyroidism.

CDR3 coding DNA: TGTGCCACCAGCAGAGATGAGAGAACTTGGTTGACCCAGTACTTC. Translating gives CATSRDERTWLTQYF. The chain recombines TRBV15 with TRBJ2-5; no firm D call. Germline loops: CDR1 LNHNV, CDR2 YYDKDF (reference sequence). The CDR3 runs to 15 residues. V lost 0 bases, J lost 7 bases, and 15 bases lay in between.